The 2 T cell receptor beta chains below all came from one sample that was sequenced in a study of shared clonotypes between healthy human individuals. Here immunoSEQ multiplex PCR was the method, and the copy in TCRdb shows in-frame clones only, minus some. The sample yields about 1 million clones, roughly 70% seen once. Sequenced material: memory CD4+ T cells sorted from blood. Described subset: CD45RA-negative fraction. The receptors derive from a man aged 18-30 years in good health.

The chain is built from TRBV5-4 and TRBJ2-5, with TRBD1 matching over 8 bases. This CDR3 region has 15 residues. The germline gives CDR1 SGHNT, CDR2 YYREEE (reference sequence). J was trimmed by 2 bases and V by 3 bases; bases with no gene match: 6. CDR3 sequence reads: CASSSEDRAQETQYF. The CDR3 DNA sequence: TGTGCCAGCAGCTCGGAGGACAGGGCACAAGAGACCCAGTACTTC. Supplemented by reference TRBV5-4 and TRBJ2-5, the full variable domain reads ETGVTQSPTHLIKTRGQQVTLRCSSQSGHNTVSWYQQALGQGPQFIFQYYREEENGRGNFPPRFSGLQFPNYSSELNVNALELDDSALYLCASSSEDRAQETQYFGPGTRLLVL.

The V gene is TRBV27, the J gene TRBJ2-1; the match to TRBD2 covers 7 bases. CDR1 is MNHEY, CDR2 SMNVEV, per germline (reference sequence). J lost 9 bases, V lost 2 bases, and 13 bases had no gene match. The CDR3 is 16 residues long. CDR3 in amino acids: CASSLQSGGFGGEQFF. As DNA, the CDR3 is TGTGCCAGCAGTTTACAGTCGGGAGGATTTGGGGGTGAGCAGTTCTTC.